This T cell receptor (beta chain) came from a study of blood T cell repertoires in COVID-19. Across the whole study: Researchers got acute and convalescent COVID-19 samples from the United States, Italy and Spain. The analysed material was cDNA or gDNA that came from T cells, B-cell-depleted T cells, or PBMCs.

The germline V gene encodes CDR1 MGHRA and CDR2 YSYEKL. The V segment lost 2 bases and the J segment 3 bases; nucleotides outside the gene matches: 7. This CDR3 has 15 amino acids. Per the original methods: Reference gene primer amplification yielded estimated nucleated cell counts. The assay was immunoSEQ multiplex PCR, and TCRdb's table has in-frame clones only and misses some. V and J calls and clone size are as listed in that table; D and trimming were resolved from the DNA. This sample has 70,000 to 95,000 clones; about 90% occur once, and the top ten carry 8.1%. The sequenced sample was peripheral blood. This chain joins TRBV4-1 and TRBJ2-7, with 7 bases identical to TRBD1. This TCR came from a woman between 65 and 79 years old with acute or convalescent COVID-19. CDR3 in DNA: TGCGCCAGCAGCCAACCGGGACAGAGGTTCTACGAGCAGTACTTC. Its translation is CASSQPGQRFYEQYF.